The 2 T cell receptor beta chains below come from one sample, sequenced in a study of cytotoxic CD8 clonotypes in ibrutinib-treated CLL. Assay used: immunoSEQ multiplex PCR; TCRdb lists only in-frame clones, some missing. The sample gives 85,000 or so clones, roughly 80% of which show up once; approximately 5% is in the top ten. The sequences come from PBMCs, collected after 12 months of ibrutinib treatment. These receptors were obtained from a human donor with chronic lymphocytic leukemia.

This chain's CDR3 is CASSLGVASGRYEQYF. The CDR3 coding sequence is TGTGCCAGCAGCTTAGGGGTGGCTAGCGGGCGCTACGAGCAGTACTTC. The chain uses TRBV7-9 and TRBJ2-7; 8 bases agree with TRBD2. CDR1 and CDR2 (germline): SEHNR, FQNEAQ (reference sequence). The CDR3 has 16 amino acids. V gave up 1 base and J gave up 3 bases; unmatched junction bases: 8.

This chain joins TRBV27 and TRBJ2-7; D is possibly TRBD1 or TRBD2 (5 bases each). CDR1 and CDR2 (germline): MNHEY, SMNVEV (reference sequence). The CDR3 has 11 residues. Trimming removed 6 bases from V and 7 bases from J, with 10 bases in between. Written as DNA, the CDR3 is TGTGCCAGCAGAAAGAGGGGAGAGCAGTACTTC. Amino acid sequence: CASRKRGEQYF.